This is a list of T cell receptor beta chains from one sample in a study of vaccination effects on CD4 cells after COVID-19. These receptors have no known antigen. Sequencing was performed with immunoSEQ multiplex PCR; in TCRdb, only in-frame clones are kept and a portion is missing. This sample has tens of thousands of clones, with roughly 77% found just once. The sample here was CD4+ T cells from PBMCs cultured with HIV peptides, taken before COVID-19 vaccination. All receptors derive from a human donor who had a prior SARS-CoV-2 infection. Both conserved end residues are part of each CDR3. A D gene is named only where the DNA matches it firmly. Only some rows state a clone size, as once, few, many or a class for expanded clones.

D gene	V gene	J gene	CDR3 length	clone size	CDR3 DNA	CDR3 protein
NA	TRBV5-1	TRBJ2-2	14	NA	TGCGCCAGCAGCTTGGAAAGGGTGATCGGGGAGCTGTTTTTT	CASSLERVIGELFF
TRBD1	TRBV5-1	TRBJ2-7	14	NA	TGCGCCAGCAGCTTGGGGGACAGGCGATACGAGCAGTACTTC	CASSLGDRRYEQYF
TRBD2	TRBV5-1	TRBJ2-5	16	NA	TGCGCCAGCAGCTTGTCCGTACTAGCGGGGGGCCAGGAGGTAGACTTC	CASSLSVLAGGQEVDF
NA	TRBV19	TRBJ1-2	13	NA	TGTGCCAGCAATGCCCAGGGCAACTATGGCTACACCTTC	CASNAQGNYGYTF
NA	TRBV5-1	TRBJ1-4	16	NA	TGCGCCAGCAGCTTGGCCTCCGGGGCTGGTAATGAAAAACTGTTTTTT	CASSLASGAGNEKLFF
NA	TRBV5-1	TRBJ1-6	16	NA	TGCGCCAGCAGCTTGGATCAGAGAGGCGTCAATTCACCCCTCCACTTT	CASSLDQRGVNSPLHF
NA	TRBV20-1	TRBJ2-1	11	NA	TGCAGTGCGGTAGCGTACAATGAGCAGTTCTTC	CSAVAYNEQFF
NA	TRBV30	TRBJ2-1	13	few	TGTGCCTGGAGTGTACGAGGGAGGACCTCCCAGTTCTTC	CAWSVRGRTSQFF
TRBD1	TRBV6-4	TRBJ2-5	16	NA	TGTGCCAGCAGTGGAGAGACAGGGTCGGGTCAAGAGACCCAGTACTTC	CASSGETGSGQETQYF
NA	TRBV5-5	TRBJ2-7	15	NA	TGTGCCAGCAGCTTGGCAGGGACAACAAACTACGAGCAGTACTTC	CASSLAGTTNYEQYF
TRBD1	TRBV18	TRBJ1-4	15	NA	TGTGCCAGCTCACCAGGCTGGGGACAGGGAGGGAAACTGTTTTTT	CASSPGWGQGGKLFF
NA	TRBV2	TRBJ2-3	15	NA	TGTGCCAGCAGTGAGTCCAGGGGCTTGCCCGGTACGCAGTATTTT	CASSESRGLPGTQYF
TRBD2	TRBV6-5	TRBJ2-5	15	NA	TGTGCCAGCAGCTTTAGCGGGGGGTCTCAAGAGACCCAGTACTTC	CASSFSGGSQETQYF
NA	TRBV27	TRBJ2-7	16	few	TGTGCCAGCAGTTTATATGTGACAAGGGGTATATACGAGCAGTACTTC	CASSLYVTRGIYEQYF
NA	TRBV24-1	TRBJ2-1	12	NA	TGTGCCACCAAGAACTGGGGGAGTGAGCAGTTCTTC	CATKNWGSEQFF
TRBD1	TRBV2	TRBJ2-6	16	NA	TGTGCCAGCAGTGGGACAGGGCTCCCTGGGGCCAACGTCCTGACTTTC	CASSGTGLPGANVLTF
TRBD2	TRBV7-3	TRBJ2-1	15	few	TGTGCCAGCAGCCCGACTAGCGGGAGGGGGAATGAGCAGTTCTTC	CASSPTSGRGNEQFF
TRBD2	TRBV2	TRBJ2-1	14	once	TGTGCCAGCACTCTAACTAGCGGCCTCAATGAGCAGTTCTTC	CASTLTSGLNEQFF
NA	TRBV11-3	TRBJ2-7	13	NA	TGTGCCAGCAGCCCGGACTGGTTCTACGAGCAGTACTTC	CASSPDWFYEQYF
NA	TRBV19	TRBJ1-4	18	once	TGTGCCAGTAGTAGGATCAGGGTCGGACCCGACCCTAATGAAAAACTGTTTTTT	CASSRIRVGPDPNEKLFF
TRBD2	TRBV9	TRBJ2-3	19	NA	TGTGCCAGCAGCGCCTCGCCCGGGACTAGCGGGGGCCGCACAGATACGCAGTATTTT	CASSASPGTSGGRTDTQYF
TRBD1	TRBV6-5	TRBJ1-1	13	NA	TGTGCCAGCAGACGGGACAGGGAAACTGAAGCTTTCTTT	CASRRDRETEAFF
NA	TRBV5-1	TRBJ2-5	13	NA	TGCGCCAGCAGCTCGGCGGTTCAAGAGACCCAGTACTTC	CASSSAVQETQYF